This T cell receptor (beta chain) was captured by sequencing in a study of graft-versus-host responses after intestinal transplantation. A note on this clone: Its antigen is undetermined.

Using immunoSEQ multiplex PCR, the repertoire was profiled, and TCRdb retains in-frame clones only, with some absent. The data hold just under 65,000 clones, with 90% observed a single time. V shed 7 bases and J shed 5 bases, with 10 bases lying between them. CDR3 length: 12 amino acids. Germline CDR1 SGHRS, CDR2 YFSETQ. The genes are TRBV5-1 and TRBJ1-5, with D possibly being TRBD1 (6 bases). This sample comprised unstimulated CD8+ T cells sorted from spleen or lymph node cells, obtained before transplant. This receptor was obtained from a human donor who was the organ donor for an intestinal transplant. The CDR3 loop reads CASSDSYQPQHF. CDR3 bases: TGCGCCAGCTCGGACAGTTATCAGCCCCAGCATTTT.